A single T cell receptor beta chain is shown here with its context. Its target is unknown. V lost 0 bases to trimming and J lost 2 bases, with 9 bases between them. The CDR3 is 15 amino acids. Germline CDR1 SGHNT, CDR2 YYREEE (reference sequence). The data are from a study of cytotoxic CD8 clonotypes in ibrutinib-treated CLL. Turning to the study itself: Responses: some 25 partial, 2 complete; after median 68 months, around 14 stayed remitted, some twelve progressed. Response samples came after a median 12 months of treatment, range 6 to 36. Study-level points and caveats: Against age-matched healthy donors, baseline clonality ran higher and tracked circulating CD8+ T-cell counts.

Produced via immunoSEQ multiplex PCR; TCRdb's table is partial and in-frame only. The data contain about 85,000 clones, around 79% of them singletons. This TCR derives from a human donor with chronic lymphocytic leukemia. J is TRBJ2-1 and V is TRBV5-4; D ambiguous. Sample: PBMCs, taken after 12 months of ibrutinib treatment. The CDR3 DNA sequence: TGTGCCAGCAGCTTGGAAGGCGAGCCCTACAATGAGCAGTTCTTC. Translated, it gives CASSLEGEPYNEQFF.